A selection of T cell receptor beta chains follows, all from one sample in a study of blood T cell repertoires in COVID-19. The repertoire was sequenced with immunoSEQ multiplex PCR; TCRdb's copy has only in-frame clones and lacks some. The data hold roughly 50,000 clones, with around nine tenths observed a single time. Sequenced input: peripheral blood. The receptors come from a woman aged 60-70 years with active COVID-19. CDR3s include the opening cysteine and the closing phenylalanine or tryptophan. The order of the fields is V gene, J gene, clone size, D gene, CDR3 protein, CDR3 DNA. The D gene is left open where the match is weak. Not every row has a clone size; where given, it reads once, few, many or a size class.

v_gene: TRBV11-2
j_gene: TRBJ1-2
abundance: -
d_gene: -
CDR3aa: CASSSGIYGYTF
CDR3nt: TGTGCCAGCAGCTCAGGGATTTATGGCTACACCTTC

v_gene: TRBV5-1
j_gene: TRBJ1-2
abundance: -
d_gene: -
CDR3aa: CASSRPASGQEGYTF
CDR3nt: TGCGCCAGCAGCCGACCGGCCTCAGGGCAGGAGGGCTACACCTTC

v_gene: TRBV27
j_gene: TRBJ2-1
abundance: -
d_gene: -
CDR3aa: CASSLARRNEQFF
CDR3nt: TGTGCCAGCAGTTTGGCCCGGAGAAATGAGCAGTTCTTC

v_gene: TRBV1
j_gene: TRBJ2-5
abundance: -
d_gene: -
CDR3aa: CTSSLGLAGDGETQYF
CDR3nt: TGCACCAGCAGCCTCGGGCTAGCGGGGGATGGAGAGACCCAGTACTTC

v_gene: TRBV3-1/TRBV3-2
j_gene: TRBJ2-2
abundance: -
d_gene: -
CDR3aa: CASSQDTSAGELFF
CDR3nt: TGTGCCAGCAGCCAAGATACAAGTGCCGGGGAGCTGTTTTTT

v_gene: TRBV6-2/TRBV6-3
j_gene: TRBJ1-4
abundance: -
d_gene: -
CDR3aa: CASSYLLQAGEKLFF
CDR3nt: TGTGCCAGCAGTTACCTTCTCCAGGCTGGCGAAAAACTGTTTTTT

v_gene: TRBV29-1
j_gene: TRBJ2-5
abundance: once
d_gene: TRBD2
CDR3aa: CSGGLAGKETQYF
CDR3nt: TGCAGCGGCGGACTAGCGGGGAAAGAGACCCAGTACTTC

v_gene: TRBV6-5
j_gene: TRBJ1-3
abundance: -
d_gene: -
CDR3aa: CATRQASGNTIYF
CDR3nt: TGTGCCACCCGACAGGCCTCTGGAAACACCATATATTTT

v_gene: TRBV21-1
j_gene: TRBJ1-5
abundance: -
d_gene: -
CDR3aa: CASSFGLCINQPQHF
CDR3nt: TGTGCCAGCAGCTTCGGACTCTGTATCAATCAGCCCCAGCATTTT

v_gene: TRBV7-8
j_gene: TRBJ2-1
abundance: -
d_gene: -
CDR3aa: CASSDGLSSYNEQFF
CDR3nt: TGTGCCAGCAGCGATGGACTGAGCTCCTACAATGAGCAGTTCTTC

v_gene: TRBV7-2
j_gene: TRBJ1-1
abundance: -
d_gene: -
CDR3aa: CASSLATEHNEAFF
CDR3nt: TGTGCCAGCAGCTTAGCGACAGAGCACAATGAAGCTTTCTTT

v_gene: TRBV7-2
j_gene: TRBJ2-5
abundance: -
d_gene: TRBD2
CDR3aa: CASSLVAGGVKRETQYF
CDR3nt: TGTGCCAGCAGCCTCGTGGCGGGGGGAGTCAAAAGAGAGACCCAGTACTTC

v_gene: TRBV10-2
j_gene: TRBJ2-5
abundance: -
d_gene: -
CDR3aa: CASSESLFPPLQETQYF
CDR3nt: TGCGCCAGCAGTGAGTCCCTTTTCCCTCCCTTGCAAGAGACCCAGTACTTC

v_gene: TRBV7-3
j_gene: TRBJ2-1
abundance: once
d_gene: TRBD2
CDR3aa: CASSSPGLAGRGPNEQFF
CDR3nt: TGTGCCAGCAGCTCCCCGGGACTAGCGGGGAGAGGCCCCAATGAGCAGTTCTTC

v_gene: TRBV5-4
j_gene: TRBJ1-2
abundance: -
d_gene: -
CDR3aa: CASSLEGRALGYGYTF
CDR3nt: TGTGCCAGCAGCTTGGAGGGGAGGGCTTTGGGCTATGGCTACACCTTC

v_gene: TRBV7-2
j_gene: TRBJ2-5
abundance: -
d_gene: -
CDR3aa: CASSLFTGQETQYF
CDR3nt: TGTGCCAGCAGCTTATTTACAGGGCAAGAGACCCAGTACTTC

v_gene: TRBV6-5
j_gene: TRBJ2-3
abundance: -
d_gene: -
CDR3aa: CASRRYTGGTDTQYF
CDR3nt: TGTGCCAGCAGGCGATACACGGGGGGCACAGATACGCAGTATTTT

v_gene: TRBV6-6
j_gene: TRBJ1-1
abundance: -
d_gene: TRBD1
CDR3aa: CASSFNRQGNTEAFF
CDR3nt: TGTGCCAGCAGTTTCAATCGACAGGGGAACACTGAAGCTTTCTTT

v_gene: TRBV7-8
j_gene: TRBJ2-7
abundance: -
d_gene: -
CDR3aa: CASTPASSYEQYF
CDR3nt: TGTGCCAGCACCCCAGCGAGCTCCTACGAGCAGTACTTC

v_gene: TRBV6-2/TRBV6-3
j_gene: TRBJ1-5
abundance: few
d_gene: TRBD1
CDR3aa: CASSYLGRPGQDPNQPQHF
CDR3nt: TGTGCCAGCAGTTACTTGGGTCGACCCGGACAGGATCCCAATCAGCCCCAGCATTTT

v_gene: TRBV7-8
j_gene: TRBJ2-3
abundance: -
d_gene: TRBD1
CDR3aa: CASSFGRTGEPTDTQYF
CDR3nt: TGTGCCAGCAGCTTTGGGCGGACAGGGGAACCCACAGATACGCAGTATTTT